One T cell receptor (beta chain) is described in this entry. Seattle enrolled patients during active infection and tracked them longitudinally. Germline V gene sequence: CDR1 SNHLY, CDR2 FYNNEI. This CDR3 comprises 13 residues. Trimming cost V 0 bases and J 15 bases, with 15 bases left between them. This specimen comes from a study of blood T cell repertoires in COVID-19. In the study's own analysis: Quantification of nucleated cells was approximated via reference gene primer amplification. The data were produced by immunoSEQ multiplex PCR, yet TCRdb's version contains in-frame clones alone and is incomplete. The D gene and trimming were derived from the DNA, and the V and J assignments and clone size from that table. Of approximately 180,000 clones listed, roughly 84% are singletons.

The sequencing input was peripheral blood. The TCR originated in a person aged 70 to 85 with COVID-19, enrolled during active disease. The gene calls are TRBV2 and TRBJ2-4; TRBD2 is a possible D gene (6 bases). Written as DNA, the CDR3 is TGTGCCAGCAGTGAAGCGCCAAGGGGAGGATCGTACTTC. The encoded protein is CASSEAPRGGSYF. Full variable domain (remainder filled in from reference TRBV2 and TRBJ2-4): EPEVTQTPSHQVTQMGQEVILRCVPISNHLYFYWYRQILGQKVEFLVSFYNNEISEKSEIFDDQFSVERPDGSNFTLKIRSTKLEDSAMYFCASSEAPRGGSYFGAGTRLSVL.